The 25 T cell receptor beta chains listed next were all sequenced from one sample in a study of T cell changes during pregnancy in multiple sclerosis. Sequencing used immunoSEQ multiplex PCR; TCRdb keeps in-frame clones, though not all of them. The data contain 50,000 to 65,000 clones, roughly nine tenths of them singletons. The starting material was CD4+ T cells from peripheral blood mononuclear cells, obtained in the first trimester of pregnancy. These receptors originate from a female donor with multiple sclerosis, enrolled in a pregnancy study.

This rearrangement joins TRBV29-1 to TRBJ1-1; 7 positions match TRBD1. The V and J ends lost 7 bases and 11 bases, in that order; junction bases with no gene match: 4. The germline gives CDR1 SQVTM, CDR2 ANQGSEA. This CDR3 spans 9 amino acids. The CDR3 region has the DNA TGCAGCGCAGGACAGGCCGCTTTCTTT. Amino acid sequence: CSAGQAAFF.

The rearrangement links TRBV7-2 to TRBJ2-3; D ambiguous. V shed 1 base and J shed 8 bases, with 10 bases lying between them. The CDR3 spans 13 residues. CDR1 and CDR2 from the germline V gene are SGHTA and FQGNSA. The CDR3 region is CASSLDVRGTQYF. CDR3 in DNA: TGTGCCAGCAGCTTAGACGTGAGAGGTACGCAGTATTTT.

V usage is TRBV2 and J usage is TRBJ1-1, with no clear D. The length of the CDR3 is 13 residues. Trimming took 1 base from V and 5 from J, leaving 8 bases between them. Germline-derived CDR1 and CDR2 are SNHLY and FYNNEI. CDR3 in amino acids: CASSEEAGTEAFF. The CDR3 DNA follows: TGTGCCAGCAGTGAAGAGGCGGGGACTGAAGCTTTCTTT. The full variable domain, completed using reference TRBV2 and TRBJ1-1, is EPEVTQTPSHQVTQMGQEVILRCVPISNHLYFYWYRQILGQKVEFLVSFYNNEISEKSEIFDDQFSVERPDGSNFTLKIRSTKLEDSAMYFCASSEEAGTEAFFGQGTRLTVV.

The chain employs TRBV13 and TRBJ2-1, with D tentatively TRBD2 (7 bases). Trimming pared 7 bases from V and 5 bases from J, leaving 18 bases between. The CDR3 totals 15 residues. Looked up from germline, CDR1 is PRHDT and CDR2 is FYEKMQ (reference sequence). The CDR3 spells CASNEWGGLNNEQFF. The CDR3 DNA sequence: TGTGCCAGCAACGAATGGGGGGGGCTAAACAATGAGCAGTTCTTC.

The chain carries TRBV10-3 and TRBJ1-2, with D possibly TRBD1 on 6 matching bases. Germline V lookup: CDR1 ENHRY, CDR2 SYGVKD. Trimming removed 0 bases from V and 2 bases from J, with 7 bases in between. The CDR3 has 14 amino acids. CDR3 nucleotide sequence: TGTGCCATCAGTGAGTCGCAGGGGAACTATGGCTACACCTTC. Protein sequence: CAISESQGNYGYTF.

This chain joins TRBV9 and TRBJ2-5; 8 bases are shared with TRBD2. Germline V lookup: CDR1 SGDLS, CDR2 YYNGEE. V dropped 1 base and J dropped 4; count of bases not matched to a gene: 6. The CDR3 is 15 amino acids. CDR3 protein: CASSVRGGPPETQYF. The CDR3 DNA reads as TGTGCCAGCAGCGTACGGGGGGGCCCGCCAGAGACCCAGTACTTC.

This clone has just one count. The chain is built from TRBV7-2 and TRBJ2-7, with 10 bases fitting TRBD2. This CDR3 spans 13 amino acids. CDR1 is SGHTA and CDR2 is FQGNSA in the germline V gene. With 4 bases clipped from V and 6 bases from J, the junction kept 3 bases outside the gene matches. CDR3 in amino acids: CASSSRTSGEQYF. Written as DNA, the CDR3 is TGTGCCAGCAGCTCACGGACTAGCGGCGAGCAGTACTTC.

DNA of the CDR3: TGCGCCAGCAGTGATCCCCCTGGGCAGGGGGCTCAGCCCCAGCATTTT. This encodes CASSDPPGQGAQPQHF. The chain is built from TRBV10-2 and TRBJ1-5; TRBD1 aligns across 8 bases. With 3 bases clipped from V and 6 bases from J, the junction kept 10 bases outside the gene matches. The CDR3 spans 16 residues. Germline CDR1 is WSHSY and CDR2 is SAAADI.

The gene calls are TRBV5-8 and TRBJ1-1; D gene ambiguous. The CDR3 runs to 13 residues. Germline V gene sequence: CDR1 SGHTS, CDR2 YDEGEE. V was shortened by 2 bases and J by 1 base, with 6 bases between the two germline ends. The CDR3 here is CASSFRRNTEAFF. In DNA, the CDR3 is TGTGCCAGCAGCTTTCGTCGGAACACTGAAGCTTTCTTT.

V gene TRBV7-9 combines with J gene TRBJ1-1; 7 positions match TRBD1. Germline V gives CDR1 SEHNR, CDR2 FQNEAQ (reference sequence). The V gene end was trimmed by 4 bases and the J gene end by 6 bases; junction bases not matched to a gene: 5. This CDR3 region has 13 residues. CDR3 in amino acids: CASSSRQGSEAFF. The CDR3, as DNA: TGTGCCAGCAGCTCCAGACAGGGCTCTGAAGCTTTCTTT.

As to this clone: One end of the junction does not line up with germline, which may come from a read error. This sample also contains other DNA sequences that code for the same CDR3. This rearrangement joins TRBV6-1 to TRBJ1-2; D possibly corresponds to TRBD1 (5 bases). The CDR3 is made up of 12 amino acids. Looked up from germline, CDR1 is MNHNS and CDR2 is SASEGT. The CDR3 DNA is TGTGCCAGCAGTGAGTCAGGGAATGGCTACACTTTC. It yields the protein CASSESGNGYTF.

CDR3 protein: CASSPATVNTEAFF. In DNA, the CDR3 is TGTGCCAGCAGCCCAGCCACAGTTAACACTGAAGCTTTCTTT. The chain couples TRBV7-9 to TRBJ1-1; D is uncertain. The CDR3 is 14 amino acids. Germline V lookup: CDR1 SEHNR, CDR2 FQNEAQ (reference sequence). The V and J ends lost 5 bases and 2 bases respectively, with 12 bases between them.

The chain is built from TRBV4-2 and TRBJ1-3, with TRBD1 as a possible D gene (6 bases). Germline values: CDR1 LGHNA, CDR2 YNFKEQ. Trimming took off 5 bases at V and 0 bases at J, with 11 bases between the two ends. This CDR3 spans 15 amino acids. CDR3 loop: CASSSRDNSGNTIYF. The DNA for the CDR3 is TGTGCCAGCAGCTCAAGGGACAACTCTGGAAACACCATATATTTT.

CDR3 bases: TGTGCCAGCAGTTCACACAGGGGAGCGGATAAACTGTTTTTT. Residues: CASSSHRGADKLFF. The rearrangement joins TRBV27 to TRBJ1-4; 7 bases align to TRBD1. With 4 bases clipped from V and 11 bases from J, the junction kept 10 bases outside the gene matches. There are 14 residues in the CDR3. Germline CDR1 and CDR2: MNHEY and SMNVEV (reference sequence).

The V gene is TRBV23-1, the J gene TRBJ2-5, with D perhaps matching TRBD2 (5 bases). TRBV23-1 is an open reading frame whose function is uncertain. The CDR3 is made up of 12 amino acids. Trimming left V 6 bases short and J 3 bases short, with 8 bases between. The CDR3 reads CASRKRKETQYF. The DNA for the CDR3 is TGCGCCAGCAGGAAGCGGAAAGAGACCCAGTACTTC.

CDR3 bases: TGTGCCAGTAGTCGTAGCGGGGGGTCCTACAATGAGCAGTTCTTC. Translating gives CASSRSGGSYNEQFF. The V call is TRBV19, the J call TRBJ2-1; 10 bases fit TRBD2. V was clipped by 5 bases and J by 1 base; unmatched bases: 2. CDR1 is LNHDA and CDR2 is SQIVND in the germline V gene (reference sequence). This CDR3 region has 15 residues.

This chain joins TRBV21-1 and TRBJ2-7; TRBD2, the table's D call, lacks a check against the DNA. TRBV21-1 represents a pseudogene. The CDR3 length is 14 residues. CDR3 protein: CASSGLRKTYEQYF. DNA of the CDR3: TGTGCCAGCAGCGGACTCAGGAAGACCTACGAGCAGTACTTC.

This clone showed up just a few times. The V call is TRBV20-1, the J call TRBJ2-7; D is unclear. The ends were cut back, 2 bases at V and 3 bases at J, with 5 bases in the middle. CDR3 length equals 11 residues. Germline CDR1 DFQATT, CDR2 SNEGSKA (reference sequence). DNA of the CDR3: TGCAGTGCTAGACCCAGCTACGAGCAGTACTTC. It yields the protein CSARPSYEQYF.

V is TRBV9 and J is TRBJ2-5, with D possibly matching TRBD2 (6 bases). V was cut by 4 bases and J by 2 bases, with 15 bases left in between. Germline values: CDR1 SGDLS, CDR2 YYNGEE. This CDR3 contains 15 residues. The DNA of the CDR3 is TGTGCCAGCAGCTCCGGGACTGGGGTACAAGAGACCCAGTACTTC. Translated: CASSSGTGVQETQYF.

This chain connects TRBV2 to TRBJ1-6, with TRBD1 matching over 8 bases. The CDR3 is 15 residues long. J was trimmed by 9 bases and V by 7 bases; bases with no gene match: 11. Germline assignment: CDR1 SNHLY and CDR2 FYNNEI. Here the CDR3 DNA reads TGTGCCAGCACCGAGACAGGGGAAATTGGTTCACCCCTCCACTTT. Amino acid sequence: CASTETGEIGSPLHF. The complete variable domain, with remaining parts taken from reference TRBV2 and TRBJ1-6, reads EPEVTQTPSHQVTQMGQEVILRCVPISNHLYFYWYRQILGQKVEFLVSFYNNEISEKSEIFDDQFSVERPDGSNFTLKIRSTKLEDSAMYFCASTETGEIGSPLHFGNGTRLTVT.

Concerning this clone: Different DNA sequences within this sample yield the same CDR3. This sequence joins TRBV19 and TRBJ2-7; 9 positions agree with TRBD1. V shed 5 bases, J shed 3 bases, and the junction held 8 bases outside the gene matches. Per germline, CDR1 LNHDA and CDR2 SQIVND (reference sequence). The CDR3 length is 15 residues. CDR3 in DNA: TGTGCCAGTAGTCGACCGGGACAGGGACTCTACGAGCAGTACTTC. It specifies CASSRPGQGLYEQYF.

The chain has TRBV18 and TRBJ2-5, with no clear D. CDR1 is KGHSH and CDR2 is LQKENI in the germline V gene. V dropped 3 bases and J dropped 3 bases, with 8 bases sitting between them. This CDR3 contains 13 residues. The CDR3 region is CASSPERKETQYF. The DNA of the CDR3 is TGTGCCAGCTCACCGGAGCGCAAAGAGACCCAGTACTTC. Full variable domain (missing parts from reference TRBV18 and TRBJ2-5): NAGVMQNPRHLVRRRGQEARLRCSPMKGHSHVYWYRQLPEEGLKFMVYLQKENIIDESGMPKERFSAEFPKEGPSILRIQQVVRGDSAAYFCASSPERKETQYFGPGTRLLVL.

V is TRBV4-3 and J is TRBJ2-5, with 11 bases identical to TRBD1. From germline, CDR1 is LGHNA and CDR2 YSLEER. This CDR3 is 16 amino acids long. The J segment lost 7 bases and the V segment lost 5 bases, leaving 12 bases of the junction unmatched. The CDR3 protein is CASSGGTGGYLGTQYF. The CDR3 coding sequence is TGCGCCAGCAGCGGCGGGACAGGGGGATACTTGGGGACCCAGTACTTC.

The rearrangement joins TRBV28 to TRBJ1-1; 9 bases align to TRBD1. Germline values: CDR1 MDHEN, CDR2 SYDVKM. The CDR3 has 14 residues. Trimming cost V 5 bases and J 6 bases; bases outside gene matches: 7. CDR3 nucleotide sequence: TGTGCCAGCAGTGGGGACAGGGATAGTGCTGAAGCTTTCTTT. Amino acids: CASSGDRDSAEAFF.

The chain employs TRBV7-9 and TRBJ1-1, with 7 bases aligning to TRBD1. The V segment lost 3 bases and the J segment 0 bases; nucleotides outside the gene matches: 4. This CDR3 spans 15 amino acids. CDR1 is SEHNR, CDR2 FQNEAQ, per germline (reference sequence). The CDR3 is CASSFTQGMNTEAFF. The CDR3 DNA follows: TGTGCCAGCAGCTTCACACAGGGGATGAACACTGAAGCTTTCTTT.